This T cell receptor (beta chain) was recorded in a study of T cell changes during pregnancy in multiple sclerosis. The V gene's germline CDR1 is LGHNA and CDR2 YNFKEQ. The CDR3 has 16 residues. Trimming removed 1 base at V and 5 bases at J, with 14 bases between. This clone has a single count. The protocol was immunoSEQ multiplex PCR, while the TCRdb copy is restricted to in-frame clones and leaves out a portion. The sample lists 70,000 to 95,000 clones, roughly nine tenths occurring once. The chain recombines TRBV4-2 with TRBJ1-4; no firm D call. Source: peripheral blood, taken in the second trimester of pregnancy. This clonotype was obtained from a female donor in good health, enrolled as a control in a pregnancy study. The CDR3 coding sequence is TGTGCCAGCAGCCAAGGTAACAGCATGAACAATGAAAAACTGTTTTTT. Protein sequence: CASSQGNSMNNEKLFF.